These T cell receptor beta chains were read from a single sample in a study of blood T cell repertoires in COVID-19. Produced via immunoSEQ multiplex PCR; TCRdb's table is partial and in-frame only. There are around 150,000 clones in the sample; approximately 84% occur only once, and less than 2.5% lies in the top ten. Input material: peripheral blood. The source of these receptors is a man in his sixties or seventies with acute or convalescent COVID-19. Both conserved end residues are part of each CDR3. The D gene is left open where the match is weak. Clone size is not always given. Where it is, it says once, few, many or a class for expanded clones.

TRBV27,NA,TRBJ1-2,NA,CASSPWTAWGGYTF,TGTGCCAGCAGTCCATGGACAGCCTGGGGTGGCTACACCTTC
TRBV19,NA,TRBJ2-3,NA,CASSRGKGADTQYF,TGTGCCAGTAGTAGGGGTAAGGGGGCAGATACGCAGTATTTT
TRBV18,NA,TRBJ1-2,once,CASSPATAGGYTF,TGTGCCAGCTCACCAGCGACAGCTGGGGGCTACACCTTC
TRBV19,NA,TRBJ1-2,NA,CASSIVGLRDNYGYTF,TGTGCCAGTAGTATAGTGGGACTTCGGGATAACTATGGCTACACCTTC
TRBV18,TRBD1,TRBJ2-1,NA,CASSRDRGSGANEQFF,TGTGCCAGCTCACGGGACAGGGGATCCGGGGCCAATGAGCAGTTCTTC
TRBV5-1,NA,TRBJ1-4,NA,CASSPGQINEKLFF,TGCGCCAGCAGCCCTGGACAGATTAATGAAAAACTGTTTTTT
TRBV11-2,TRBD2,TRBJ2-3,once,CASSLEGGGGFTQYF,TGTGCCAGCAGCTTAGAAGGCGGGGGGGGATTTACGCAGTATTTT
TRBV3-1/TRBV3-2,NA,TRBJ2-7,NA,CASSQDRDYEQYF,TGTGCCAGCAGCCAAGACCGAGACTACGAGCAGTACTTC
TRBV6-1,NA,TRBJ2-7,once,CASSDSYEQYF,TGTGCCAGCAGTGATAGCTACGAGCAGTACTTC
TRBV9,NA,TRBJ1-1,NA,CASSPGGWDTEAFF,TGTGCCAGCAGCCCCGGGGGATGGGACACTGAAGCTTTCTTT
TRBV7-9,NA,TRBJ2-4,NA,CASSEGQWNIQYF,TGTGCCAGCAGCGAAGGACAGTGGAACATTCAGTACTTC
TRBV19,NA,TRBJ2-1,NA,CASSTLQRYNEQFF,TGTGCCAGTAGCACATTGCAGCGGTACAATGAGCAGTTCTTC
TRBV2,NA,TRBJ1-5,NA,CASSVESDYQPQHF,TGTGCCAGCAGTGTAGAGTCAGACTATCAGCCCCAGCATTTT
TRBV3-1/TRBV3-2,NA,TRBJ2-7,NA,CASSQETGFEQYF,TGTGCCAGCAGCCAAGAAACAGGGTTCGAGCAGTACTTC
TRBV4-2,TRBD2,TRBJ2-7,NA,CASSQASGTSYEQYF,TGTGCCAGCAGCCAAGCGAGCGGGACTTCCTACGAGCAGTACTTC
TRBV30,TRBD1,TRBJ2-1,NA,CAWRLTGGNEQFF,TGTGCCTGGAGATTGACAGGGGGAAATGAGCAGTTCTTC
TRBV6-1,TRBD1,TRBJ1-6,NA,CASSELAGTENSPLHF,TGTGCCAGCAGTGAATTAGCCGGGACAGAAAATTCACCCCTCCACTTT
TRBV27,TRBD2,TRBJ2-3,NA,CASSFTSGDTQYF,TGTGCCAGCAGTTTTACTAGCGGTGATACGCAGTATTTT
TRBV18,NA,TRBJ2-1,once,CASSENQAGDEQFF,TGTGCCAGCTCAGAAAATCAGGCAGGGGACGAGCAGTTCTTC
TRBV24-1,NA,TRBJ2-7,few,CATSDSYSYEQYF,TGTGCCACCAGTGACTCTTATTCCTACGAGCAGTACTTC
TRBV7-2,TRBD1,TRBJ2-7,NA,CASSNGQGAYEQYF,TGTGCCAGCAGCAACGGACAGGGGGCTTACGAGCAGTACTTC
TRBV30,TRBD2,TRBJ2-7,NA,CAWTSGTYEQYF,TGTGCCTGGACTAGCGGAACCTACGAGCAGTACTTC
TRBV28,NA,TRBJ1-5,once,CASSLRDSYQPQHF,TGTGCCAGCAGTCTCAGGGATTCGTACCAGCCCCAGCATTTT
TRBV7-2,NA,TRBJ1-2,NA,CASSLDQNYGYTF,TGTGCCAGCAGCTTAGATCAGAACTATGGCTACACCTTC
TRBV4-1,NA,TRBJ1-2,NA,CASSQDLSVNYGYTF,TGCGCCAGCAGCCAAGATCTTTCAGTTAACTATGGCTACACCTTC
TRBV11-3,TRBD2,TRBJ2-1,once,CASIRRSGGTSYNEQFF,TGTGCCAGCATACGGCGGAGCGGGGGGACCTCCTACAATGAGCAGTTCTTC
TRBV5-4,NA,TRBJ1-1,NA,CASSPGLNSRMNTEAFF,TGTGCCAGCAGCCCTGGTTTGAACAGCCGCATGAACACTGAAGCTTTCTTT
TRBV7-2,NA,TRBJ1-2,NA,CASSAAPRAEGYTF,TGTGCCAGCAGCGCAGCCCCCAGGGCCGAAGGCTACACCTTC
TRBV4-1,NA,TRBJ1-5,NA,CASSQGGGYSNQPQHF,TGCGCCAGCAGCCAAGGAGGTGGATATAGCAATCAGCCCCAGCATTTT
TRBV10-1,NA,TRBJ2-1,NA,CASQGYNEQFF,TGCGCCAGCCAGGGTTACAATGAGCAGTTCTTC
TRBV5-1,TRBD1,TRBJ2-3,NA,CASSRQGTDTQYF,TGCGCCAGCAGTCGACAGGGGACAGATACGCAGTATTTT
TRBV25-1,TRBD2,TRBJ2-3,NA,CASSDRLAGRGDTQYF,TGTGCCAGCAGTGACCGACTAGCGGGCCGTGGGGATACGCAGTATTTT
TRBV7-6,NA,TRBJ2-7,once,CASSQTDSEGEQYF,TGTGCCAGCAGCCAAACAGACTCCGAGGGCGAGCAGTACTTC
TRBV11-2,NA,TRBJ2-3,NA,CASSLGPDFSTDTQYF,TGTGCCAGCAGCTTAGGGCCGGACTTTAGCACAGATACGCAGTATTTT
TRBV18,TRBD1,TRBJ1-4,NA,CASSPPGQVFGKLFF,TGTGCCAGCTCACCACCGGGACAGGTGTTTGGAAAACTGTTTTTT
TRBV10-2,TRBD1,TRBJ2-1,NA,CASSDGRGLDEQFF,TGCGCCAGCAGTGATGGAAGGGGGCTCGATGAGCAGTTCTTC
TRBV5-4,NA,TRBJ1-3,few,CASSLVSSSGNTIYF,TGTGCCAGCAGCTTGGTGTCGTCCTCTGGAAACACCATATATTTT
TRBV5-1,TRBD1,TRBJ1-2,once,CASSSTGGVGNYGYTF,TGCGCCAGCAGCTCTACAGGGGGCGTCGGTAACTATGGCTACACCTTC
TRBV5-8,TRBD1,TRBJ1-6,NA,CASSFGQGGFTLHF,TGTGCCAGCAGCTTCGGACAGGGAGGGTTCACCCTCCACTTT
TRBV7-9,TRBD1,TRBJ2-3,few,CASRGQGWTDTQYF,TGTGCCAGCAGAGGACAGGGCTGGACAGATACGCAGTATTTT
TRBV7-2,NA,TRBJ2-7,NA,CASSLNQGSYYEQYF,TGTGCCAGCAGCCTAAATCAGGGGAGCTACTACGAGCAGTACTTC
TRBV13,TRBD1,TRBJ2-7,NA,CASSSADRAPYEQYF,TGTGCCAGCAGCTCAGCGGACAGGGCCCCCTACGAGCAGTACTTC
TRBV7-9,TRBD2,TRBJ2-6,NA,CASSFLGGSEGANVLTF,TGTGCCAGCAGCTTTTTGGGGGGGTCGGAAGGGGCCAACGTCCTGACTTTC
TRBV6-5,NA,TRBJ2-7,NA,CASKSSGGLRQYF,TGTGCCAGCAAATCTTCTGGAGGGTTAAGGCAGTACTTC
TRBV3-1/TRBV3-2,NA,TRBJ2-5,once,CASSQGDRKEETQYF,TGTGCCAGCAGCCAAGGTGATCGAAAGGAGGAGACCCAGTACTTC
TRBV5-6,TRBD2,TRBJ2-1,NA,CASSDKKLAGDYEQFF,TGTGCCAGCAGCGATAAGAAACTAGCGGGAGATTATGAGCAGTTCTTC